This T cell receptor beta chain was sequenced in a study of blood T cell repertoires in COVID-19 (dated by TCRdb to 2019 to 2021). Context from the whole study: Samples covering the acute and convalescent phases of COVID-19 were provided by collaborators in the United States, Italy and Spain. Sample metadata almost always included a de-identified subject ID, COVID-19 status, age in years and sex. The prospective study material was composed of cDNA or gDNA derived from T cells, B-cell-depleted T cells, or PBMCs. Samples came from the ongoing ImmuneRACE study (first 160 participants) plus 1,254 subjects from 6 global collaborators. The repertoires were released in a freely available public database meant as a resource for research on the immune response to SARS-CoV-2. Subjects who had been exposed to COVID-19, were actively infected with it, or had recovered from it provided the deeply sampled blood TCRbeta repertoires that made up the dataset. Where available, HLA class I and class II types were taken from metadata supplied by the sample provider and were not determined by assay-based typing. The full study reports these points: Clinical and demographic metadata were provided uncurated, with the amount varying by source and participant.

On this clone itself: Its antigen remains unidentified. Base qualities are not provided; no much larger clone lies one nucleotide away.

The immunoSEQ Assay, a bias-controlled multiplex PCR, was used to amplify TCRbeta CDR3 regions from genomic DNA. Regarding the original processing steps: Nucleated cell counts per sample were estimated from amplification of reference gene primers within the assay. To quantify the absolute abundance of each unique TCRbeta CDR3 rearrangement, sequence reads were collapsed and filtered. For each sample, productive Simpson clonality was calculated as the square root of Simpson's diversity index across productive rearrangements. Here the immuneACCESS table is served through TCRdb, limited to in-frame sequences with V and J called. Missing clones are a known gap in these copies; in checked studies unresolved V genes cover under half, and the rest lacks a known reason. V and J calls and clone size are copied from that table; D and trimming were computed from the DNA. The sample includes over 100,000 clones, with around 82% observed a single time. 6% to 7% of the sample lies in the top ten.

The germline V gene sets CDR1 to KGHSH and CDR2 to LQKENI. The CDR3 runs 15 amino acids, cysteine and phenylalanine included. Of all the DNA, just the CDR3 is kept, 45 bases in frame from base 1. V has 4 bases trimmed and J has 5 bases trimmed; junction bases matching no gene number 8. The collaborating institutions used their own protocols to collect whole blood in K2EDTA tubes. Collaborator samples were shipped for TCRbeta analysis as frozen whole blood, isolated PBMCs, or DNA extracted from either sample type. Sequencing was carried out using peripheral blood. The receptor comes from a woman between 45 and 60 years old with acute or convalescent COVID-19. The chain is encoded by TRBV18 joined to TRBJ2-3; the junction holds 8 bases that match TRBD2. The nucleotide sequence is TGTGCCAGCTCACTGAACGGGGGGGCGATAGATACGCAGTATTTT. It specifies CASSLNGGAIDTQYF. The full variable domain, completed from the reference TRBV18 and TRBJ2-3 proteins outside the CDR3, reads NAGVMQNPRHLVRRRGQEARLRCSPMKGHSHVYWYRQLPEEGLKFMVYLQKENIIDESGMPKERFSAEFPKEGPSILRIQQVVRGDSAAYFCASSLNGGAIDTQYFGPGTRLTVL.